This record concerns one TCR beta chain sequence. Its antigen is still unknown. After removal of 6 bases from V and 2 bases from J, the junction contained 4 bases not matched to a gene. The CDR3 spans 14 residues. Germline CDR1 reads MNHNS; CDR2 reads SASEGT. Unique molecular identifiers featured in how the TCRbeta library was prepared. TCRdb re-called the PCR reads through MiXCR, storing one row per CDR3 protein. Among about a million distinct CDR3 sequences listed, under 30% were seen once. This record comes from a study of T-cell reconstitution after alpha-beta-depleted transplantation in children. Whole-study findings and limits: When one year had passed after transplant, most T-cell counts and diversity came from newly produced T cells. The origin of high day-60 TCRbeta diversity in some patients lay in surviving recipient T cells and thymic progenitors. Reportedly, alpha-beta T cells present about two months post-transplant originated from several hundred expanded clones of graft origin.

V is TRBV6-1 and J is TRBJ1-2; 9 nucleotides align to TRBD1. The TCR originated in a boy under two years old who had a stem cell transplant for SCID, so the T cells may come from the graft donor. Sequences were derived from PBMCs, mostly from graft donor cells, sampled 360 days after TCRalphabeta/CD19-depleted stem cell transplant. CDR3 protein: CASSRGTGNYGYTF. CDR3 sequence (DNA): TGTGCCAGCAGCCGCGGGACAGGGAACTATGGCTACACCTTC.